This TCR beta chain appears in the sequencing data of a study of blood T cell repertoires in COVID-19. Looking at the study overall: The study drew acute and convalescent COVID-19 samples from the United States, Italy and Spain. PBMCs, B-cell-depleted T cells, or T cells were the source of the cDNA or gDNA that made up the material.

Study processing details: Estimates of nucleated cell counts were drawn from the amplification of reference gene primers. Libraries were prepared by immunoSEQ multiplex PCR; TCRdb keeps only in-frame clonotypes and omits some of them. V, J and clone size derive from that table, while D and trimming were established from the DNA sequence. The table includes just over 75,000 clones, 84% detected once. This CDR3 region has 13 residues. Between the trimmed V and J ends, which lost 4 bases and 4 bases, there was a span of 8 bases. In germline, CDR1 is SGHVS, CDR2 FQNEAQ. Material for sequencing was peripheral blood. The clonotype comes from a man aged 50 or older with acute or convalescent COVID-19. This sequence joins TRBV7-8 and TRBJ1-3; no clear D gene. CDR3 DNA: TGTGCCAGCAGCTCGGGTCAAGGAAACACCATATATTTT. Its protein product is CASSSGQGNTIYF. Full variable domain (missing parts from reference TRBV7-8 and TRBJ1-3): GAGVSQSPRYKVAKRGQDVALRCDPISGHVSLFWYQQALGQGPEFLTYFQNEAQLDKSGLPSDRFFAERPEGSVSTLKIQRTQQEDSAVYLCASSSGQGNTIYFGEGSWLTVV.